What follows is one TCR beta chain and its context. Here immunoSEQ multiplex PCR was the method, and the copy in TCRdb shows in-frame clones only, minus some. The data show 2 million to 2.5 million clones, 85% to 95% seen once. This sample was taken from a study of shared clonotypes between healthy human individuals. Germline V gene sequence: CDR1 SGHAT, CDR2 FQDESV (reference sequence). V was shortened by 6 bases and J by 4 bases, with 24 bases between the two germline ends. The CDR3 has 17 amino acids. The V and J genes are TRBV11-1 and TRBJ2-5; D may be TRBD2 (6 bases). The receptor was derived from a young man in good health. Some clones in this sample may be carry-over from other donors' samples. The sequenced sample consisted of naive CD4+ T cells from PBMCs. The subset was: CD45RA+ positively selected. The CDR3 DNA reads as TGTGCCAGCAGTTTACCATCCTGGGACTCCCGAGGAGAGACCCAGTACTTC. Its translation is CASSLPSWDSRGETQYF.